The 18 T cell receptor beta chains below all came from one sample that was sequenced in a study of quantifying T cell responses using KT2 cells (dated by TCRdb to about 2017). Broadly, across the study: RNA was DNase-treated and reverse transcribed with TCR alpha and beta constant-region primers, mostly using SuperScript III.

Libraries were made using UMI-ligation and nested PCR. The instrument given in TCRdb is Illumina MiSeq. Using T4 RNA ligase 1, a single-stranded oligonucleotide bearing the Illumina SP2 sequence plus a UMI was ligated onto the 3' end of the cDNA. PCR1 was run for 4 to 5 cycles (98 degrees C for 15 s, 69 degrees C for 30 s, 72 degrees C for 40 s), and an equimolar mix of RC1.1 and RC1.2, covering TRBC1 and TRBC2, was used as the beta primer. The public reads were reprocessed in TCRdb via fastp at Q25 and MiXCR, keeping in-frame beta chains. Every distinct CDR3 protein forms one entry, paired with its most common genes and DNA. The table for this sample lists about 33,000 distinct CDR3 sequences; 10% of them were counted only once. The ten largest clones represent approximately 8.7% of the sample. The sequenced sample consisted of PBMCs spiked with cells of the T cell clone KT2. These receptor sequences come from a human donor.

The J gene is TRBJ2-1, the V gene TRBV7-3; D gene unclear. CDR1 and CDR2 from the germline V gene are SGHTA and FQGTGA. This CDR3 comprises 15 residues. V dropped 5 bases and J dropped 0 bases, with 11 bases sitting between them. The CDR3, as DNA: TGTGCCAGCAGCCCAGGACCAGGCTCCTACAATGAGCAGTTCTTC. This translates into CASSPGPGSYNEQFF.

This clonotype is a singleton in its sample. The chain couples TRBV5-6 to TRBJ1-6; D uncertain. The V gene's germline CDR1 is SGHDT and CDR2 YYEEEE. V was cut by 5 bases and J by 8 bases, with 23 bases left in between. This CDR3 region has 17 residues. CDR3 in DNA: TGTGCCAGCAGTGACATGGGCGCCAGGTTTGGGGATTCACCCCTCCACTTT. It encodes CASSDMGARFGDSPLHF.

The chain combines TRBV28 with TRBJ2-7; TRBD1 matches at 8 bases. Germline loops: CDR1 MDHEN, CDR2 SYDVKM. The CDR3 is 12 residues long. After removal of 5 bases from V and 3 bases from J, the junction contained 0 bases not matched to a gene. CDR3 in amino acids: CASSGQGYEQYF. The CDR3 DNA is TGTGCCAGCAGTGGACAGGGCTACGAGCAGTACTTC.

CDR3: CASSPQTSGVTDTQYF. CDR3 bases: TGTGCCAGCAGCCCCCAGACTAGCGGGGTAACAGATACGCAGTATTTT. The chain has TRBV7-3 and TRBJ2-3, with TRBD2 identical over 11 bases. The CDR3 totals 16 residues. CDR1 is SGHTA and CDR2 is FQGTGA in the germline V gene. The trim removed 5 bases at V and 3 bases at J, leaving 7 bases unmatched.

The genes are TRBV5-6 and TRBJ1-1, with a weak D call TRBD1 (6 bases). Germline loops: CDR1 SGHDT, CDR2 YYEEEE. Trimming pared 3 bases from V and 0 bases from J, leaving 9 bases between. The CDR3 consists of 14 residues. The CDR3 reads CASSSRTVNTEAFF. CDR3 DNA sequence: TGTGCCAGCAGCTCCCGGACAGTGAACACTGAAGCTTTCTTT.

This clonotype was seen many times. V and J are TRBV5-1 and TRBJ2-1; perhaps TRBD1 as D (5 bases). From germline, CDR1 is SGHRS and CDR2 YFSETQ. V was clipped by 0 bases and J by 4 bases, with 11 bases between them. The CDR3 runs to 15 residues. Here the CDR3 reads CASSLVGPTYNEQFF. DNA of the CDR3: TGCGCCAGCAGCTTGGTGGGGCCTACTTACAATGAGCAGTTCTTC.

Note on this clonotype: The junction departs from germline at one end; a sequencing error may be responsible. V usage is TRBV12-3 or TRBV12-4 and J usage is TRBJ1-4; possibly TRBD1 for D (5 bases). This CDR3 spans 14 amino acids. CDR3 coding DNA: TGTGCCTGCAGTTTAGCGGGGCCGGGGGAAAAACTGTTTTTT. Protein: CACSLAGPGEKLFF.

By proportion, this clonotype is large (0.1 to 1%). CDR3 DNA: TGTGCCAGCACCCTCACGGGTGCTCAATTACAAGAGACCCAGTACTTC. It is translated as CASTLTGAQLQETQYF. The genes are TRBV3-1 and TRBJ2-5, with D uncertain. This CDR3 has 16 amino acids. With 7 bases removed from V and 2 bases from J, the gap between germline ends came to 20 bases. Germline V gene sequence: CDR1 LGHDT, CDR2 YNNKEL (reference sequence).

This clonotype is judged medium-sized (0.01 to 0.1%). The chain combines TRBV7-2 with TRBJ1-5, with D uncertain. Trimming left V 0 bases short and J 4 bases short, with 7 bases between. The CDR3 extends over 14 amino acids. The germline V gene encodes CDR1 SGHTA and CDR2 FQGNSA. For the CDR3, the DNA is TGTGCCAGCAGCTTAGCTTATCAGAATCAGCCCCAGCATTTT. Protein product: CASSLAYQNQPQHF.

This clonotype came up many times. The chain is built from TRBV7-2 and TRBJ2-2; 14 nucleotides match TRBD2. V gave up 5 bases and J gave up 8 bases; unmatched junction bases: 10. This CDR3 has 17 amino acids. CDR1 is SGHTA and CDR2 is FQGNSA in the germline V gene. The CDR3 DNA is TGTGCCAGCAGCCGACCGGGACTAGCGGGAGCGGGAGGGGAGCTGTTTTTT. Amino acid sequence: CASSRPGLAGAGGELFF.

There are many counts of this clonotype. V gene TRBV7-6 combines with J gene TRBJ2-7; a possible D gene is TRBD2 (5 bases). Trimming removed 2 bases at V and 3 bases at J, with 8 bases between. Germline V gene sequence: CDR1 SGHVS, CDR2 FNYEAQ. The CDR3 is 13 amino acids. The CDR3 loop reads CASSLTGDYEQYF. The CDR3, as DNA: TGTGCCAGCAGCTTAACCGGGGACTACGAGCAGTACTTC.

The chain uses TRBV7-9 and TRBJ2-7; no firm D call. The CDR3 runs to 18 residues. Between the trimmed V and J ends, which lost 5 bases and 1 base, there was a span of 24 bases. Looked up from germline, CDR1 is SEHNR and CDR2 is FQNEAQ (reference sequence). The CDR3 region is CASSGKETLFSPSYEQYF. The CDR3 nucleotides read TGTGCCAGCAGCGGGAAGGAAACCTTATTCTCACCTTCCTACGAGCAGTACTTC.

This clonotype was detected only a few times. CDR3 region: CASESGAGESYNEQFF. As DNA, the CDR3 is TGCGCCAGCGAGAGCGGTGCTGGCGAGTCCTACAATGAGCAGTTCTTC. The chain is built from TRBV5-1 and TRBJ2-1, with D perhaps TRBD2 (5 bases). The CDR3 is 16 residues long. Per the germline V gene, CDR1 is SGHRS and CDR2 is YFSETQ. Trimming stripped 7 bases from V and 1 base from J, with 18 bases between.

The chain couples TRBV11-3 to TRBJ1-2, with D uncertain. V lost 1 base and J lost 0, with 12 bases in between. Germline loops: CDR1 SGHNT, CDR2 YENEEA. The CDR3 sequence is 16 residues long. The chain's CDR3 is CASSLGPSTTNYGYTF. The CDR3 nucleotides are TGTGCCAGCAGCTTAGGGCCCTCCACAACTAACTATGGCTACACCTTC.

The rearrangement joins TRBV5-4 to TRBJ2-3; 8 nucleotides agree with TRBD1. This CDR3 is 15 amino acids long. CDR1 SGHNT and CDR2 YYREEE come from the germline V gene (reference sequence). The trim removed 3 bases at V and 5 bases at J, leaving 8 bases unmatched. Here the CDR3 DNA reads TGTGCCAGCAGCTCGCCCGGACAGGGCAGAGATACGCAGTATTTT. This gives the protein CASSSPGQGRDTQYF.

The gene calls are TRBV18 and TRBJ2-5, with D hard to call. V was cut by 4 bases and J by 1 base, with 16 bases left in between. The CDR3 length is 16 residues. Germline CDR1 and CDR2: KGHSH and LQKENI. The CDR3 nucleotides read TGTGCCAGCTCACGGGTGACAAACACTCTCCAAGAGACCCAGTACTTC. Residues: CASSRVTNTLQETQYF.

This clonotype appeared a few times. The CDR3 region has the DNA TGTGCCAGCTTAGGGACATCGGGGGATGAAGCTTTCTTT. Encoded protein: CASLGTSGDEAFF. The V call is TRBV18, the J call TRBJ1-1; perhaps TRBD1 as D (6 bases). CDR3 length: 13 amino acids. The V gene's germline CDR1 is KGHSH and CDR2 LQKENI. Trimming left V 7 bases short and J 7 bases short, with 16 bases between.

This clonotype appeared a few times. The gene calls are TRBV6-5 and TRBJ1-2, with D unclear. Per the germline V gene, CDR1 is MNHEY and CDR2 is SVGAGI. The CDR3 consists of 11 residues. V gave up 2 bases and J gave up 7 bases, with 5 bases separating them. In DNA, the CDR3 is TGTGCCAGCAGTTACGAGGGTGGCTACACCTTC. It specifies CASSYEGGYTF.